The source of this TCR beta chain is a study of vaccination effects on CD4 cells after COVID-19. Background on the study: A median of 72 days separated the second dose and sampling. Every well housed around 2.1 million PBMC, which grew in culture alongside 10 IU/ml IL-2 and about 10 ug/ml peptides.

Only in-frame clones appear in the TCRdb table, and some are missing; sequencing was by immunoSEQ multiplex PCR. The sample lists approximately 74,000 clones, around 73% occurring once. This CDR3 has 11 amino acids. Germline V gene lookup returns CDR1 ENHRY and CDR2 SYGVKD. V lost 10 bases and J lost 2, with 6 bases in between. A remark on this clone: Its antigen is unidentified.

Isolating CD4+ T cells followed around nine days of culture. The vaccine given was either BNT162b2 or mRNA-1273, in two doses. IL-2 medium took the place of half the medium on both days 3 and 7. This receptor was obtained from a human donor who received a COVID-19 vaccine. The chain recombines TRBV10-3 with TRBJ1-5; no definite D call. Sequencing was performed on CD4+ T cells from PBMCs cultured without peptide, taken after COVID-19 vaccination. This chain's CDR3 is CATGGNQPQHF. In DNA, the CDR3 is TGTGCCACGGGTGGCAATCAGCCCCAGCATTTT.